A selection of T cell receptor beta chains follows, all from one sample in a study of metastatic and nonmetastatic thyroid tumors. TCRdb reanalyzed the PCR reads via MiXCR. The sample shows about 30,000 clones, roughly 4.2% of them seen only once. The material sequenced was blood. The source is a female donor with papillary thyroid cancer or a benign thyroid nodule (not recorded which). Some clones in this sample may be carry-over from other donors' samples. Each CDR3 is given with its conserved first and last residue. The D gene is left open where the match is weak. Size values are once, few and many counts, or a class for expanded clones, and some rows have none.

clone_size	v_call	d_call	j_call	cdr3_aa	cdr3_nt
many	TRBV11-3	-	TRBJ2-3	CASSFNRATDTQYF	TGTGCCAGCAGCTTTAACAGGGCCACAGATACGCAGTATTTT
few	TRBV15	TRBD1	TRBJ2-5	CATSSETGVETQYF	TGTGCCACCAGCAGCGAAACAGGGGTGGAGACCCAGTACTTC
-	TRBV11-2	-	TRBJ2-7	CASSPGRGRGEQYF	TGTGCCAGCAGCCCGGGACGCGGTCGGGGAGAGCAGTACTTC
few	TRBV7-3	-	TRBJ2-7	CASSLAPGRAYEQYF	TGTGCTAGCAGCTTAGCCCCCGGACGGGCCTACGAGCAGTACTTC
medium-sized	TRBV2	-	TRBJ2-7	CASSDSRINEQYF	TGTGCCAGCAGTGACTCCAGGATCAACGAGCAGTACTTC
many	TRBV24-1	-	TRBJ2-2	CATRGAAGGSTGELFF	TGTGCCACCCGGGGGGCGGCCGGGGGGTCCACCGGGGAGCTGTTTTTT
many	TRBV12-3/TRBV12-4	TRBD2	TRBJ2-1	CASRTPSGRANNEQFF	TGTGCCAGCAGAACACCGAGCGGGAGGGCTAACAATGAGCAGTTCTTC
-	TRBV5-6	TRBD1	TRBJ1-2	CASSSGTVDGYTF	TGTGCCAGCAGTTCCGGGACAGTTGATGGCTACACCTTC
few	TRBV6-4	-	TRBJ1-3	CASSGAGRVYTIYF	TGTGCCAGCAGCGGGGCGGGTAGGGTTTACACCATATATTTT
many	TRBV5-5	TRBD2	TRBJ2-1	CASSLGKPGLAGFGEQFF	TGTGCCAGCAGCTTGGGCAAACCGGGACTAGCGGGATTCGGTGAGCAGTTCTTC
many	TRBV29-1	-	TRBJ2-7	CSPPGNTYYEQYF	TGCAGCCCCCCGGGGAACACCTACTACGAGCAGTACTTC
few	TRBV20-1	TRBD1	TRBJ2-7	CSARASGTGGGQYF	TGCAGTGCTAGGGCCTCCGGGACAGGGGGCGGGCAGTACTTC
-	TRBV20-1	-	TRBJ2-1	CSAMKRVYNEQFF	TGCAGTGCTATGAAAAGAGTCTACAATGAGCAGTTCTTC
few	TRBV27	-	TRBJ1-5	CATSSNQPQHF	TGTGCCACCAGTAGCAATCAGCCCCAGCACTTT
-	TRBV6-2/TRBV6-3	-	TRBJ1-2	CASSAPYREPSYGYTF	TGTGCCAGCAGTGCACCGTACAGGGAACCTTCCTATGGCTACACCTTC
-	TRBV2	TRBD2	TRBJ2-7	CASSAGTSGYEQYF	TGTGCCAGCAGCGCCGGGACTAGCGGATACGAGCAGTACTTC
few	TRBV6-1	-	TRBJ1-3	CASSEGPGNTIYF	TGTGCCAGCAGTGAAGGTCCTGGAAACACCATATATTTT
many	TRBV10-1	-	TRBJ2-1	CASSRDLSSYNEQFF	TGCGCCAGCAGCCGGGACTTGAGCTCCTACAATGAGCAGTTCTTC
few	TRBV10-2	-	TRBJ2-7	CASSEGQTYEQYF	TGCGCCAGCAGTGAGGGACAGACCTACGAGCAGTACTTC
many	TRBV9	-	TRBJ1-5	CASSVGSSGRGGTQHF	TGTGCCAGCAGCGTAGGTAGTAGCGGGAGGGGAGGTACGCAGCATTTT
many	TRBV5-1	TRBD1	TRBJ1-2	CASSLGGTGIHYGYTF	TGCGCCAGCAGCTTGGGAGGGACAGGGATTCACTATGGCTACACCTTC
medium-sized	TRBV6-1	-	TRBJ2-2	CASSYDSTGELFF	TGTGCCAGCAGTTACGATTCTACCGGGGAGCTGTTTTTT
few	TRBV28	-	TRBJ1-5	CASTKGLINQPQHF	TGTGCCAGCACCAAAGGGCTGATCAATCAGCCCCAGCATTTT
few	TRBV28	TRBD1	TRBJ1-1	CASSIHPGTGAFF	TGTGCCAGCAGTATCCACCCCGGGACAGGGGCTTTCTTT
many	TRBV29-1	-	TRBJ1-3	CSVERQDGNTIYF	TGCAGCGTTGAACGACAGGATGGAAACACCATATATTTT
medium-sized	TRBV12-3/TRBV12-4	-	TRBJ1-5	CASSSVAGGQPQHF	TGTGCCAGCAGTTCGGTCGCAGGAGGCCAGCCCCAGCATTTT
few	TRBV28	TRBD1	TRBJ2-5	CDSSTQPDRGETQYF	TGTGACAGCAGCACCCAACCCGACAGGGGCGAGACCCAGTACTTC
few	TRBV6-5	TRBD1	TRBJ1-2	CASSYSGNRGFYGYTF	TGTGCCAGCAGTTACTCGGGAAACAGGGGTTTCTATGGCTACACCTTC
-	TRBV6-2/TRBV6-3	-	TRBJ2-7	CASTRGRGYEQYF	TGTGCCAGCACCAGAGGCCGGGGCTACGAGCAGTACTTC
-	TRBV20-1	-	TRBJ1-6	CSASTGLRGAYNSPLHF	TGCAGTGCTAGTACCGGGTTAAGGGGTGCCTATAATTCACCCCTCCACTTT
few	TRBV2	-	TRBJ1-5	CASKRGARNQPQHF	TGTGCCAGCAAACGGGGGGCTCGCAATCAGCCCCAGCATTTT